The 22 T cell receptor beta chains below come from one sample, sequenced in a study of blood T cell repertoires in COVID-19. Some clones are missing from TCRdb's copy, which holds only in-frame ones; the method was immunoSEQ multiplex PCR. The table includes about 140,000 clones, roughly 80% detected once. The sample comprised peripheral blood. These receptors originate from a man over 45 with acute or convalescent COVID-19.

The V call is TRBV19, the J call TRBJ1-5, with D unresolved. The CDR3 is 13 amino acids. V was trimmed by 6 bases and J by 5 bases, leaving 11 bases between them. Germline CDR1 LNHDA, CDR2 SQIVND (reference sequence). CDR3 nucleotides: TGTGCCAGTAGCTCGTCCCTAGATCAGCCCCAGCATTTT. Its protein product is CASSSSLDQPQHF.

The rearrangement uses TRBV12-3 or TRBV12-4 and TRBJ1-1; no clear D gene. V was clipped by 6 bases and J by 10 bases, with 18 bases between them. This CDR3 has 13 amino acids. CDR3 protein: CASSWPGRRGAFF. The CDR3 coding sequence is TGTGCCAGCAGCTGGCCCGGGAGAAGAGGAGCTTTCTTT.

This clone was seen a handful of times. V usage is TRBV27 and J usage is TRBJ2-5; D is perhaps TRBD1 (5 bases). Germline V gene data show CDR1 as MNHEY and CDR2 as SMNVEV (reference sequence). V lost 0 bases, J lost 1 base, and 15 bases lay in between. The CDR3 contains 17 residues. Written as DNA, the CDR3 is TGTGCCAGCAGTTTATCGACCAGGGTAAGGGGCCAAGAGACCCAGTACTTC. Its protein is CASSLSTRVRGQETQYF.

The chain uses TRBV3-1 (or the pseudogene TRBV3-2) and TRBJ2-1, with D possibly being TRBD2 (7 bases). Between the trimmed V and J ends, which lost 4 bases and 7 bases, there was a span of 14 bases. Germline-derived CDR1 and CDR2 are LGHDT and YNNKEL (reference sequence). The CDR3 sequence is 14 residues long. CDR3 sequence reads: CASSRGGPGNEQFF. For the CDR3, the DNA is TGTGCCAGCAGCCGGGGGGGCCCAGGGAATGAGCAGTTCTTC.

The chain recombines TRBV13 with TRBJ2-3; no clear D gene. There are 15 residues in the CDR3. The germline V and J ends were trimmed by 3 bases and 4 bases, with 14 bases remaining between them. CDR1 PRHDT and CDR2 FYEKMQ come from the germline V gene (reference sequence). The CDR3: CASSFNPDRADTQYF. CDR3 in DNA: TGTGCCAGCAGCTTCAATCCGGATCGGGCAGATACGCAGTATTTT. Full variable domain (missing parts from reference TRBV13 and TRBJ2-3): AAGVIQSPRHLIKEKRETATLKCYPIPRHDTVYWYQQGPGQDPQFLISFYEKMQSDKGSIPDRFSAQQFSDYHSELNMSSLELGDSALYFCASSFNPDRADTQYFGPGTRLTVL.

The genes are TRBV5-1 and TRBJ2-5, with D perhaps matching TRBD2 (7 bases). The CDR3 sequence is 15 residues long. Germline CDR1 and CDR2: SGHRS and YFSETQ. Trimming left V 4 bases short and J 4 bases short, with 17 bases between. DNA for the CDR3: TGCGCCAGCAGCCCCGAGGGGGGGCGGGGAGAGACCCAGTACTTC. Its protein product is CASSPEGGRGETQYF.

The chain carries TRBV19 and TRBJ2-6; D ambiguous. From germline, CDR1 is LNHDA and CDR2 SQIVND (reference sequence). CDR3 length: 16 amino acids. Trimming took 3 bases from V and 0 from J, leaving 9 bases between them. The CDR3 DNA is TGTGCCAGTAGTATTTCGGTCGCCTCTGGGGCCAACGTCCTGACTTTC. Translating it yields CASSISVASGANVLTF.

The rearrangement uses TRBV7-6 and TRBJ2-7; TRBD1 might be the D (6 bases). Trimming removed 0 bases from V and 0 bases from J, with 12 bases in between. The CDR3 has 16 residues. Germline V gene data show CDR1 as SGHVS and CDR2 as FNYEAQ. This chain's CDR3 is CASSLAKGGPSYEQYF. In DNA form, the CDR3 reads TGTGCCAGCAGCTTAGCGAAAGGGGGTCCCTCCTACGAGCAGTACTTC.

Worth noting for this clone: A read error may produce the germline difference seen at one junction end. The rearrangement joins TRBV10-2 to TRBJ1-2; perhaps TRBD1 as D (5 bases). The CDR3 has 13 amino acids. Germline values: CDR1 WSHSY, CDR2 SAAADI. The CDR3 DNA reads as TGCGCCAGCCGTGAGGGGTTTGAGGCTGGCTACACCTTC. It encodes CASREGFEAGYTF.

This clone is a singleton in its sample. The CDR3 is CASSQEGGQKLFF. CDR3 nucleotides: TGTGCCAGCAGCCAAGAGGGCGGACAAAAGCTGTTTTTT. The V gene is TRBV3-1 (or the pseudogene TRBV3-2), the J gene TRBJ2-2; possibly TRBD1 for D (5 bases). Trimming took 0 bases from V and 12 from J, leaving 11 bases between them. The CDR3 is 13 residues long. Germline loops: CDR1 LGHDT, CDR2 YNNKEL (reference sequence).

This chain connects TRBV6-5 to TRBJ2-5; 10 positions match TRBD2. The CDR3 runs 16 residues. V dropped 0 bases and J dropped 3; count of bases not matched to a gene: 4. Per the germline V gene, CDR1 is MNHEY and CDR2 is SVGAGI. The CDR3 spells CASSYSISGGKETQYF. CDR3 coding DNA: TGTGCCAGCAGTTACTCGATTAGCGGGGGGAAAGAGACCCAGTACTTC.

V is TRBV5-1 and J is TRBJ1-6; 10 bases match TRBD1. The CDR3 runs to 15 residues. In germline, CDR1 is SGHRS, CDR2 YFSETQ. J gave up 9 bases and V 0 bases, and 3 bases lay outside the gene matches. CDR3: CASSLEGQGFSPLHF. CDR3 nucleotide sequence: TGCGCCAGCAGCTTGGAGGGACAGGGGTTTTCACCCCTCCACTTT.

This sequence joins TRBV5-4 and TRBJ1-2; D not resolved. The CDR3 contains 13 residues. Per the germline V gene, CDR1 is SGHNT and CDR2 is YYREEE (reference sequence). Trimming left V 3 bases short and J 7 bases short, with 13 bases between. In DNA form, the CDR3 reads TGTGCCAGCAGCTGGCCGGAGGGTCGTGGCTACACCTTC. Translating it yields CASSWPEGRGYTF.

The chain uses TRBV5-1 and TRBJ2-1; 8 nucleotides agree with TRBD2. The germline CDR1 and CDR2 sequences are SGHRS and YFSETQ. The CDR3 is made up of 17 amino acids. The trim removed 4 bases at V and 4 bases at J, leaving 13 bases unmatched. The CDR3 sequence is CASSQLDGGATYNEQFF. The CDR3 DNA sequence: TGCGCCAGCAGCCAGCTTGACGGGGGGGCGACGTACAATGAGCAGTTCTTC.

This clone was observed a handful of times. The chain links TRBV5-1 to TRBJ2-1; 9 bases line up with TRBD1. The CDR3 consists of 15 residues. Losses at the gene ends were 2 bases for V and 10 bases for J; bases not matched to a gene: 10. Germline CDR1 reads SGHRS; CDR2 reads YFSETQ. The CDR3 here is CASSFGQGWVEEQFF. The CDR3 DNA sequence: TGCGCCAGCAGCTTTGGACAGGGGTGGGTGGAAGAGCAGTTCTTC.

This clone appeared a few times. Within the sample, other DNA sequences also encode this same CDR3. The chain employs TRBV30 and TRBJ1-1, with a tentative D call TRBD1 (6 bases). CDR3 size: 11 residues. Germline V gene lookup returns CDR1 GTSNPN and CDR2 SVGIG (reference sequence). The ends were cut back, 2 bases at V and 5 bases at J, with 6 bases in the middle. CDR3: CAWSRGTEAFF. CDR3 nucleotides: TGTGCCTGGAGTAGGGGGACTGAAGCTTTCTTT. Complete variable domain (other parts from reference TRBV30 and TRBJ1-1): SQTIHQWPATLVQPVGSPLSLECTVEGTSNPNLYWYRQAAGRGLQLLFYSVGIGQISSEVPQNLSASRPQDRQFILSSKKLLLSDSGFYLCAWSRGTEAFFGQGTRLTVV.

The chain carries TRBV5-5 and TRBJ1-1, with 8 bases lining up with TRBD1. This CDR3 spans 17 amino acids. Germline V lookup: CDR1 SGHKS, CDR2 YYEKEE (reference sequence). Trimming at V came to 1 base and at J to 7 bases, leaving 15 bases not matched to a gene. The CDR3 DNA reads TGTGCCAGCAGCTTGTATGCAGGGGGCGCCGGCCAAAGTGAAGCTTTCTTT. Protein: CASSLYAGGAGQSEAFF.

A few counts support this clone. V gene TRBV19 combines with J gene TRBJ2-5, with D maybe TRBD2 (5 bases). CDR1 LNHDA and CDR2 SQIVND come from the germline V gene (reference sequence). V lost 3 bases to trimming and J lost 4 bases, with 9 bases between them. The CDR3 consists of 13 residues. The CDR3 reads CASSIRRGETQYF. DNA for the CDR3: TGTGCCAGTAGTATCCGACGGGGAGAGACCCAGTACTTC.

V and J are TRBV12-3 or TRBV12-4 and TRBJ1-5; 10 positions agree with TRBD1. The ends lost 6 bases at V and 5 bases at J; junction bases unmatched: 1. The CDR3 sequence is 13 residues long. CDR3 bases: TGTGCCAGCAGGGGGACAGGGGATCAGCCCCAGCATTTT. Amino acids: CASRGTGDQPQHF.

This chain links TRBV29-1 with TRBJ2-1, with TRBD1 as a possible D gene (5 bases). The V gene's germline CDR1 is SQVTM and CDR2 ANQGSEA. The CDR3 has 12 amino acids. Trimming cost V 4 bases and J 4 bases, with 8 bases left between them. The CDR3 DNA sequence: TGCAGCGTTGGGACATCGTACAATGAGCAGTTCTTC. It codes for CSVGTSYNEQFF.

A note on this clone: It is unclear where the CDR3 begins or ends on the DNA, so no DNA is shown, and the CDR3 is as TCRdb lists it. This rearrangement joins TRBV6-2 or TRBV6-3 to TRBJ2-6; TRBD2 is the table's D call and was not checked against the DNA. Germline CDR1 and CDR2: MNHEY and SVGEGT. The CDR3 is 15 residues long, counting both termini. The CDR3 is CASSSSGTGANVLTF.

The chain recombines TRBV5-1 with TRBJ1-2; a possible D gene is TRBD1 (5 bases). Germline loops: CDR1 SGHRS, CDR2 YFSETQ. Trimming cost V 0 bases and J 2 bases, with 14 bases left between them. This CDR3 contains 16 residues. The CDR3 nucleotides are TGCGCCAGCAGCTTGGGCCAATTGGACATAAACTATGGCTACACCTTC. The encoded protein is CASSLGQLDINYGYTF. Based on the CDR3 plus reference TRBV5-1 and TRBJ1-2, the full variable domain is KAGVTQTPRYLIKTRGQQVTLSCSPISGHRSVSWYQQTPGQGLQFLFEYFSETQRNKGNFPGRFSGRQFSNSRSEMNVSTLELGDSALYLCASSLGQLDINYGYTFGSGTRLTVV.